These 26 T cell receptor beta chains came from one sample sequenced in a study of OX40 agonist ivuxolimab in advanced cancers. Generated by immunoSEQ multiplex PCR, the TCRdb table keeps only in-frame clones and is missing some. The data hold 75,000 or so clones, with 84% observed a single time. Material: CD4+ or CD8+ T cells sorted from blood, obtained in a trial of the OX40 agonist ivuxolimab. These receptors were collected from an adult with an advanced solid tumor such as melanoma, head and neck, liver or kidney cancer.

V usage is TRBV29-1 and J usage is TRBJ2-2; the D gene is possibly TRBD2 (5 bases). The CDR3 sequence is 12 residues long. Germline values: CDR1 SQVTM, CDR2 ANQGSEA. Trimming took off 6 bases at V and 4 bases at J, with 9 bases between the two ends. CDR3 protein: CSVSRGTGELFF. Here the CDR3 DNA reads TGCAGCGTCAGTCGGGGCACCGGGGAGCTGTTTTTT.

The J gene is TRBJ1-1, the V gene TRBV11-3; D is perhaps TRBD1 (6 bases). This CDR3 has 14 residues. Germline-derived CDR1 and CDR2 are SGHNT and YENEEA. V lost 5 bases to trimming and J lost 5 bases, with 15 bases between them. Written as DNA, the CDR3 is TGTGCCAGCAGCCTGGGCAGGGGTGGGACTGAAGCTTTCTTT. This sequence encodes CASSLGRGGTEAFF.

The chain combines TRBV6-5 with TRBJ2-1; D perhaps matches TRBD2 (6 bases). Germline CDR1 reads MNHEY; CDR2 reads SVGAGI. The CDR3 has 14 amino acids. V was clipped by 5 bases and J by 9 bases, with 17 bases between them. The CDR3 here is CASSPGTHGGEQFF. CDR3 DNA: TGTGCCAGCAGTCCCGGGACCCACGGGGGTGAGCAGTTCTTC.

DNA of the CDR3: TGTGCCAGCAGCGCCGCGGCGGCCAATAATTCACCCCTCCACTTT. Amino acids: CASSAAAANNSPLHF. The chain links TRBV9 to TRBJ1-6; D remains unclear. Trimming removed 3 bases at V and 5 bases at J, with 12 bases between. This CDR3 comprises 15 residues. In germline, CDR1 is SGDLS, CDR2 YYNGEE.

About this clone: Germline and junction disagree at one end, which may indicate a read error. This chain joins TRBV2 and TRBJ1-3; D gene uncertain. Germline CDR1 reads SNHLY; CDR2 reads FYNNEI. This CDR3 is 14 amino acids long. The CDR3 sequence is CASGETDLGNTIYF. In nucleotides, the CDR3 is TGTGCCAGCGGTGAGACCGATCTTGGAAACACCATATATTTT.

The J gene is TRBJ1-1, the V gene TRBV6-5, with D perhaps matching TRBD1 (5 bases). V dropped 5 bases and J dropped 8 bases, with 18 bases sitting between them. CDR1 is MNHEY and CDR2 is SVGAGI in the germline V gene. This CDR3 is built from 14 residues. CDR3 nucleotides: TGTGCCAGCAGTGGGGCCGGGGCTACAGCCGAAGCTTTCTTT. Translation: CASSGAGATAEAFF.

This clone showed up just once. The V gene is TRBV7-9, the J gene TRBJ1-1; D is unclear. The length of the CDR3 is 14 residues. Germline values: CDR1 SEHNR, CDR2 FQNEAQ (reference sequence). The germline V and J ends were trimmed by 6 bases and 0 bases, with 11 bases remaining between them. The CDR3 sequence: CASRLSAMNTEAFF. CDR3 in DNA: TGTGCCAGCAGACTCTCAGCGATGAACACTGAAGCTTTCTTT.

Here the CDR3 reads CASSESREYGYTF. In nucleotides, the CDR3 is TGTGCCAGCAGTGAATCCAGGGAGTATGGCTACACCTTC. The rearrangement joins TRBV6-1 to TRBJ1-2, with D perhaps TRBD1 (5 bases). The germline CDR1 and CDR2 sequences are MNHNS and SASEGT. Trimming removed 2 bases from V and 5 bases from J, with 9 bases in between. This CDR3 region has 13 residues.

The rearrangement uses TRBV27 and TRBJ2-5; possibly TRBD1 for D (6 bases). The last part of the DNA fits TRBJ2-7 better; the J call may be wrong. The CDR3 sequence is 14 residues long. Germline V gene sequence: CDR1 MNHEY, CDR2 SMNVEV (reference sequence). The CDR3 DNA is TGTGCCAGCAGTTTCCAGGGGCCTTCCTACGAGCAGTACTTC. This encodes CASSFQGPSYEQYF.

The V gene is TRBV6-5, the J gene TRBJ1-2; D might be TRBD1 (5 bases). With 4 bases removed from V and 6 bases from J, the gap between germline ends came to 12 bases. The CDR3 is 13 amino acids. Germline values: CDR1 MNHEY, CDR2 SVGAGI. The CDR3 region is CASSFNKGDGYTF. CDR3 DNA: TGTGCCAGCAGTTTCAACAAAGGGGATGGCTACACCTTC.

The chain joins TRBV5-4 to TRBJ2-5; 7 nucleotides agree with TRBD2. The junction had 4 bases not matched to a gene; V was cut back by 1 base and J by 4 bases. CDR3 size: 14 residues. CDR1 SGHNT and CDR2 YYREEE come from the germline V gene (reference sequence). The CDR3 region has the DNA TGTGCCAGCAGCTTGTGGGGGGGGTCAGAGACCCAGTACTTC. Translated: CASSLWGGSETQYF.

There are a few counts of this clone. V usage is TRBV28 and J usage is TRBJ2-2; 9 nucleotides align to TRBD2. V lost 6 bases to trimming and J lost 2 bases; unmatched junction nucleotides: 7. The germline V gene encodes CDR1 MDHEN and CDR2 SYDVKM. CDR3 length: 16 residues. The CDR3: CASSRRGLANTGELFF. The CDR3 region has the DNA TGTGCCAGCAGCCGCCGGGGACTAGCTAACACCGGGGAGCTGTTTTTT.

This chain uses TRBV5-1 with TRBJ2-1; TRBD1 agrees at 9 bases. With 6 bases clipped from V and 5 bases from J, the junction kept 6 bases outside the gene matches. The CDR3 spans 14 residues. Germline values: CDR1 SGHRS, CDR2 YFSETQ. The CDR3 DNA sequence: TGCGCCAGCATACAGGGGGCCTCGGACAATGAGCAGTTCTTC. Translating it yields CASIQGASDNEQFF.

The DNA of the CDR3 is TGTGCCATCAGTGAAACAGTGTGGCCTCCCTCCTACAATGAGCAGTTCTTC. It codes for CAISETVWPPSYNEQFF. The V and J genes are TRBV10-3 and TRBJ2-1; D remains ambiguous. Trimming removed 3 bases at V and 0 bases at J, with 15 bases between. This CDR3 has 17 amino acids. Germline V gives CDR1 ENHRY, CDR2 SYGVKD.

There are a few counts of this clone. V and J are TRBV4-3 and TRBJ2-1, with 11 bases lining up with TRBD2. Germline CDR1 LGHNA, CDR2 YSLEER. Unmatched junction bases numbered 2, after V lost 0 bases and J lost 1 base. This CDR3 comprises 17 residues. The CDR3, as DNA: TGCGCCAGCAGCCAAGATGCTAGCGGGGGGTCCTACAATGAGCAGTTCTTC. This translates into CASSQDASGGSYNEQFF.

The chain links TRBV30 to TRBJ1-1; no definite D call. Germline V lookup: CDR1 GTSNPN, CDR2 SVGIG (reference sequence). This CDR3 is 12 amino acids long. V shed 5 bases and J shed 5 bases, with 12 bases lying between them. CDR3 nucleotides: TGTGCCTGGGGGCTCATTGAGACTGAAGCTTTCTTT. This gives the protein CAWGLIETEAFF.

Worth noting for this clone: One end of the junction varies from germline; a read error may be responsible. The chain's CDR3 is CASSTLTGNSGYTF. CDR3 DNA sequence: TGTGCCAGTAGTACATTGACAGGGAACTCTGGCTACACCTTC. The chain is built from TRBV19 and TRBJ1-2; TRBD1 aligns across 7 bases. Germline V CDR1 and CDR2: LNHDA, SQIVND (reference sequence). The CDR3 contains 14 residues.

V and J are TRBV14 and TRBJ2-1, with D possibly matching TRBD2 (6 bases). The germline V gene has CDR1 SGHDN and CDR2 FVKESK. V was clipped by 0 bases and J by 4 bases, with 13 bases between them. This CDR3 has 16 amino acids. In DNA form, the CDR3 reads TGTGCCAGCAGCCAAGATACTGATAGCGGTTACAATGAGCAGTTCTTC. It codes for CASSQDTDSGYNEQFF. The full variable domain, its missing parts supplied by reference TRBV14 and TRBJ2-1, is EAGVTQFPSHSVIEKGQTVTLRCDPISGHDNLYWYRRVMGKEIKFLLHFVKESKQDESGMPNNRFLAERTGGTYSTLKVQPAELEDSGVYFCASSQDTDSGYNEQFFGPGTRLTVL.

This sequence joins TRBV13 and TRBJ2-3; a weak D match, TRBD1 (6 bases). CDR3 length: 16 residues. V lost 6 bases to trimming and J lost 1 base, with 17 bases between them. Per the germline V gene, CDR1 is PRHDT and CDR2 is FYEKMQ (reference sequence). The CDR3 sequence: CASSLTGYRGTDTQYF. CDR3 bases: TGTGCCAGCAGTTTAACAGGGTATCGAGGCACAGATACGCAGTATTTT.

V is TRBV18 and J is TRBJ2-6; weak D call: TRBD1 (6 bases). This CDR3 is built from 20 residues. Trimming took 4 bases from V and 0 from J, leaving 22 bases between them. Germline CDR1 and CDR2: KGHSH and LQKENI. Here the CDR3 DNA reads TGTGCCAGCTCACTACTCCGAAGAGGACAGATCCACTCTGGGGCCAACGTCCTGACTTTC. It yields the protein CASSLLRRGQIHSGANVLTF.

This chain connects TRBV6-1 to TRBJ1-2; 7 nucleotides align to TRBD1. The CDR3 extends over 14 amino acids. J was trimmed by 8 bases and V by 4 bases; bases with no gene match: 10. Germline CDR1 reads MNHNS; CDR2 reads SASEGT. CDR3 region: CASSVAGTDSGYTF. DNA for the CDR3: TGTGCCAGCAGTGTTGCCGGGACAGACTCCGGCTACACCTTC.

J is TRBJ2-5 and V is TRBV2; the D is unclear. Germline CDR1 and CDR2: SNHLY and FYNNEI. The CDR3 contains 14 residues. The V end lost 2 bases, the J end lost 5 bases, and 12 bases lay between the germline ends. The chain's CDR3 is CASSESLVGETQYF. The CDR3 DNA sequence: TGTGCCAGCAGTGAAAGCCTAGTCGGGGAGACCCAGTACTTC.

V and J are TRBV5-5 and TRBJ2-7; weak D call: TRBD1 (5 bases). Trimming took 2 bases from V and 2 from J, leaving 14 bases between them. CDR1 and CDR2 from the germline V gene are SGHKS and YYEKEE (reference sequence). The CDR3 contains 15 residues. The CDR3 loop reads CASSLQAGPTYEQYF. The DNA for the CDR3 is TGTGCCAGCAGCTTACAGGCAGGGCCCACCTACGAGCAGTACTTC.

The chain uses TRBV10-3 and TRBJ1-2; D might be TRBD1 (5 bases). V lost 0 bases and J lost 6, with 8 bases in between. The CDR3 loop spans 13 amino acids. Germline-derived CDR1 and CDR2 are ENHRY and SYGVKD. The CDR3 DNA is TGTGCCATCAGTGAGTCGGGCAGGGATGGCTACACCTTC. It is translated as CAISESGRDGYTF.

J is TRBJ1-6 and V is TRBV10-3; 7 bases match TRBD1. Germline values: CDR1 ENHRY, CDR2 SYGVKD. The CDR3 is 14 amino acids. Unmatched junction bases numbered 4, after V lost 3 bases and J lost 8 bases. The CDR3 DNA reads TGTGCCATCAGTGACCCGACAGGGTATTCACCCCTCCACTTT. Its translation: CAISDPTGYSPLHF.

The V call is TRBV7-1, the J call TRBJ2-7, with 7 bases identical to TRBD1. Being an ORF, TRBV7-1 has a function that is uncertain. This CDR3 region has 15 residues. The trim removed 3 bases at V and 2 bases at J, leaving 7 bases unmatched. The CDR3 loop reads CASSSPNRGAYEQYF. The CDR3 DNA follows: TGTGCCAGCAGCTCCCCGAACAGGGGCGCCTACGAGCAGTACTTC.